The 8 T cell receptor beta chains given below trace back to one sample, sequenced in a study of blood T cell repertoires in COVID-19. Using immunoSEQ multiplex PCR, the repertoire was profiled, and TCRdb retains in-frame clones only, with some absent. The sample lists around 64,000 clones; around 88% were seen once. Sample: peripheral blood. These TCRs come from a woman aged 80 or older with acute or convalescent COVID-19.

The rearrangement joins TRBV19 to TRBJ1-5, with D possibly TRBD1 on 5 matching bases. Germline V gene sequence: CDR1 LNHDA, CDR2 SQIVND (reference sequence). The V gene lost 9 bases and the J gene lost 0 bases, with 18 bases spanning the gap. The CDR3 is made up of 16 amino acids. DNA of the CDR3: TGTGCCAGCCGCCCCCGGGGGTCAAATAGCAATCAGCCCCAGCATTTT. It is translated as CASRPRGSNSNQPQHF.

V gene TRBV19 combines with J gene TRBJ1-5; no reliable D call. Germline V gene lookup returns CDR1 LNHDA and CDR2 SQIVND (reference sequence). The CDR3 is 15 amino acids. The ends were cut back, 0 bases at V and 9 bases at J, with 15 bases in the middle. The CDR3 is CASSIDPNSPRPQHF. CDR3 nucleotides: TGTGCCAGTAGTATAGATCCCAACAGCCCTCGGCCCCAGCATTTT. Using reference TRBV19 and TRBJ1-5 for the parts outside the CDR3, the full variable domain is DGGITQSPKYLFRKEGQNVTLSCEQNLNHDAMYWYRQDPGQGLRLIYYSQIVNDFQKGDIAEGYSVSREKKESFPLTVTSAQKNPTAFYLCASSIDPNSPRPQHFGDGTRLSIL.

This chain connects TRBV5-1 to TRBJ2-2; 7 bases align to TRBD1. The CDR3 sequence is 17 residues long. J gave up 5 bases and V 0 bases, and 10 bases lay outside the gene matches. CDR1 is SGHRS and CDR2 is YFSETQ in the germline V gene. CDR3 nucleotide sequence: TGCGCCAGCAGCTTGGCCTTAGGTACACAGGGGACCGGGGAGCTGTTTTTT. Translated: CASSLALGTQGTGELFF.

The chain has TRBV19 and TRBJ2-2, with TRBD1 matching 9 bases. The CDR3 has 14 amino acids. Germline CDR1 is LNHDA and CDR2 is SQIVND (reference sequence). The trim removed 6 bases at V and 4 bases at J, leaving 3 bases unmatched. For the CDR3, the DNA is TGTGCCAGTAGCGGACAGGGGATCACCGGGGAGCTGTTTTTT. Its protein product is CASSGQGITGELFF.

J is TRBJ2-1 and V is TRBV10-3; TRBD2 aligns across 10 bases. This CDR3 contains 13 residues. Germline V gives CDR1 ENHRY, CDR2 SYGVKD. Germline trimming cut 7 bases from V and 8 bases from J; bases unmatched to any gene: 5. The CDR3 nucleotides are TGTGCCATCAAGCGGGGGGGTGGAGATGAGCAGTTCTTC. Translated, it gives CAIKRGGGDEQFF.

In its sample, this clone was seen a few times. V is TRBV19 and J is TRBJ2-2; 7 bases are a match to TRBD2. The germline V gene has CDR1 LNHDA and CDR2 SQIVND (reference sequence). The length of the CDR3 is 16 residues. The CDR3 sequence is CAAEGRSGIYTGELFF. Here the CDR3 DNA reads TGTGCTGCAGAGGGGAGGAGCGGGATTTACACCGGGGAGCTGTTTTTT.

The chain is built from TRBV5-5 and TRBJ1-2; 11 bases match TRBD1. CDR1 SGHKS and CDR2 YYEKEE come from the germline V gene (reference sequence). Trimming took 3 bases from V and 4 from J; bases not matched to a gene: 5. CDR3 length equals 15 residues. The DNA for the CDR3 is TGTGCCAGCAGCTGGAGGACAGGGGGCTTCTATGGCTACACCTTC. Encoded protein: CASSWRTGGFYGYTF.

This rearrangement joins TRBV27 to TRBJ2-7; TRBD1 agrees at 10 bases. The V gene's germline CDR1 is MNHEY and CDR2 SMNVEV (reference sequence). CDR3 size: 14 residues. V dropped 6 bases and J dropped 3; count of bases not matched to a gene: 5. The CDR3 bases are TGTGCCAGCAGGTCCGGGACAGGGGTCTACGAGCAGTACTTC. It encodes CASRSGTGVYEQYF.